This record covers a single TCR beta chain. This entry comes from a study of T cell responses to AZD1222 COVID-19 vaccine. V was shortened by 1 base and J by 1 base, with 8 bases between the two germline ends. The CDR3 spans 16 residues. CDR1 is SGHAT, CDR2 FQDESV, per germline (reference sequence). Repertoires were generated with immunoSEQ multiplex PCR, while TCRdb's copy carries only in-frame clones and drops some. The repertoire has about 140,000 clones, around 90% of them found once; the top ten carry 5% to 6.5%. V usage is TRBV11-1 and J usage is TRBJ2-6, with D possibly TRBD2 on 5 matching bases. The receptor's source is an adult who received the AZD1222 COVID-19 vaccine. The source material was peripheral blood, sampled 28 days after the second AZD1222 dose. CDR3 nucleotides: TGTGCCAGCAGCTTAGGTCCGGGGTCTGGGGCCAACGTCCTGACTTTC. Translation gives CASSLGPGSGANVLTF.